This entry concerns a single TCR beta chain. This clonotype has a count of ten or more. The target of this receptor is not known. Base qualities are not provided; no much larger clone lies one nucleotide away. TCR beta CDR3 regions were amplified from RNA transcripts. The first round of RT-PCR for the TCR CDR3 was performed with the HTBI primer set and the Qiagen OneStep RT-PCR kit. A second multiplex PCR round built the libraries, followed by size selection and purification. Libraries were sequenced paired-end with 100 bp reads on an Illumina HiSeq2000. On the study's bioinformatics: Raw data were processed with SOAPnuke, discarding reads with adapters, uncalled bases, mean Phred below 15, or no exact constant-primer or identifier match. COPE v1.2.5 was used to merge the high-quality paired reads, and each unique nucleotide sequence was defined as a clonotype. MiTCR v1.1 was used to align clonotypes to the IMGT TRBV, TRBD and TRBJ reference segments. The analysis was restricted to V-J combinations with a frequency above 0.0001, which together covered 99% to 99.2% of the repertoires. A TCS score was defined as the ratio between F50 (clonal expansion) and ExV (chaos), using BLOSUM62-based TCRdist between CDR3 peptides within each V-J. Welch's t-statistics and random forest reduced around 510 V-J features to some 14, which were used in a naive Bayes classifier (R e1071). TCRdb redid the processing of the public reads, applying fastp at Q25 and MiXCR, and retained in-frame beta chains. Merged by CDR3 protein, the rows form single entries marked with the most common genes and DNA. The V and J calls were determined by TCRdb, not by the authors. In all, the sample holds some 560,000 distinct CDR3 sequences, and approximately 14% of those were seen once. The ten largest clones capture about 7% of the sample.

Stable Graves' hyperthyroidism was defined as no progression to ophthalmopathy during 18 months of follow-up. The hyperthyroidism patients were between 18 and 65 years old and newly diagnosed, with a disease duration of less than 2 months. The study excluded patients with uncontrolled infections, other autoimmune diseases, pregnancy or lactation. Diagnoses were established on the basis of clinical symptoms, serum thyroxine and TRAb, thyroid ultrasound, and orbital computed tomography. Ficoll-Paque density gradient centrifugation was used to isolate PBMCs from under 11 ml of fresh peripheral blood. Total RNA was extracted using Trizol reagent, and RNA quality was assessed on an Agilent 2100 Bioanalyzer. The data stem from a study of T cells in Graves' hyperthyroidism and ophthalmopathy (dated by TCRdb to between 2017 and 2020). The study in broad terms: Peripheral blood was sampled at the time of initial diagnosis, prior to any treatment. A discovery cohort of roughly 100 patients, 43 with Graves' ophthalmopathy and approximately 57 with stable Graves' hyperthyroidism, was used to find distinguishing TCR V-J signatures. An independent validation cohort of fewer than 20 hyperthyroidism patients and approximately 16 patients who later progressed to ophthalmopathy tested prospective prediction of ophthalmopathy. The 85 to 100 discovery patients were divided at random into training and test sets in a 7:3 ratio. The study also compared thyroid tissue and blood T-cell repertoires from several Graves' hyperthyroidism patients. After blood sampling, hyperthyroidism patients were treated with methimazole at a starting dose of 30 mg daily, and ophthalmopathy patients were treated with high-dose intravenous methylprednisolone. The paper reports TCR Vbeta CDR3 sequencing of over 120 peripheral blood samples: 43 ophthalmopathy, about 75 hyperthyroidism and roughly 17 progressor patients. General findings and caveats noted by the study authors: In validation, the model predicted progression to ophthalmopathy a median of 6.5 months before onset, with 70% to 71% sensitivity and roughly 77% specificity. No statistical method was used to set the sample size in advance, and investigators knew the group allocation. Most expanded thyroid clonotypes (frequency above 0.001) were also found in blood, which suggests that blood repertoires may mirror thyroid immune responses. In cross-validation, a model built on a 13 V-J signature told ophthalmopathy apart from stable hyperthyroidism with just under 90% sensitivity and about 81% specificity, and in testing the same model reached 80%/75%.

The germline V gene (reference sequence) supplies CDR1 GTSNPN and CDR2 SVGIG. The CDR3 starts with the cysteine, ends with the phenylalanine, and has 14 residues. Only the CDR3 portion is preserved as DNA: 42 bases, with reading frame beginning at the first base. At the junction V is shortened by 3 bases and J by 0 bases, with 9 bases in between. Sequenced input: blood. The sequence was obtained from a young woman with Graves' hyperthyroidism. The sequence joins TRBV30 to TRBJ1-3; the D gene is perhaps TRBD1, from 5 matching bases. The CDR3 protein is CAWSGGISGNTIYF. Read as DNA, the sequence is TGTGCCTGGAGCGGGGGAATCTCTGGAAACACCATATATTTT.